These 20 T cell receptor beta chains originate from one sample sequenced in a study of molecular identifiers for immune sequencing clone quantification. TCRdb fed the PCR reads into MiXCR, producing one record per CDR3 protein. Of 600,000 to 650,000 distinct CDR3 sequences listed, about 20% were seen once; the top ten hold 0.7% to 1%. What was sequenced was naive CD8+ T cells from blood, with Jurkat cell RNA spiked in. Specified subset: FACS-sorted CD8+CD4-CCR7+CD45RA+ naive T cells. These receptors all stem from a human donor in good health. Some libraries in this study had Jurkat cell RNA spiked in.

This clonotype appeared a few times. This rearrangement joins TRBV5-4 to TRBJ2-2; D tentatively fits TRBD1 or TRBD2 (5 bases each). Germline loops: CDR1 SGHNT, CDR2 YYREEE (reference sequence). Deletions cut 0 bases from V and 6 bases from J, with 18 bases between. This CDR3 has 17 amino acids. The CDR3 region is CASSLGARGRTSGELFF. CDR3 sequence (DNA): TGTGCCAGCAGCTTGGGAGCCCGGGGCCGAACGTCCGGGGAGCTGTTTTTT.

There are many counts of this clonotype. CDR3 bases: TGTGCCAGCTCAGGGGACTCTGGAAACACCATATATTTT. Translated, it gives CASSGDSGNTIYF. The V call is TRBV7-9, the J call TRBJ1-3; weak D call: TRBD1 (6 bases). Germline values: CDR1 SEHNR, CDR2 FQNEAQ (reference sequence). The CDR3 has 13 amino acids. V lost 8 bases to trimming and J lost 0 bases, with 8 bases between them.

The chain recombines TRBV7-6 with TRBJ2-2; D unresolved. Trimming pared 4 bases from V and 0 bases from J, leaving 9 bases between. This CDR3 region has 15 residues. Germline V gene data show CDR1 as SGHVS and CDR2 as FNYEAQ. CDR3: CASSSLGANTGELFF. In DNA, the CDR3 is TGTGCCAGCAGCTCCCTTGGAGCGAACACCGGGGAGCTGTTTTTT.

This clonotype came up many times. The rearrangement links TRBV5-4 to TRBJ1-2, with a possible D match to TRBD1 (6 bases). The V gene lost 1 base and the J gene lost 7 bases, with 14 bases spanning the gap. This CDR3 is built from 14 residues. Germline CDR1 reads SGHNT; CDR2 reads YYREEE (reference sequence). The CDR3 region has the DNA TGTGCCAGCAGCTTGAACTCAGGGGCGGCTGGCTACACCTTC. Protein: CASSLNSGAAGYTF.

This clonotype has only a few counts. The V call is TRBV27, the J call TRBJ2-1; 7 nucleotides line up with TRBD2. CDR3 length equals 18 residues. Germline V lookup: CDR1 MNHEY, CDR2 SMNVEV (reference sequence). The trim removed 2 bases at V and 4 bases at J, leaving 14 bases unmatched. CDR3 protein: CASSLKGGLEAFYNEQFF. The CDR3 DNA is TGTGCCAGCAGTTTAAAAGGCGGACTAGAGGCGTTTTACAATGAGCAGTTCTTC.

This clonotype was recorded many times. The chain has TRBV28 and TRBJ2-2; the D is unclear. Germline assignment: CDR1 MDHEN and CDR2 SYDVKM. V shed 3 bases and J shed 1 base, with 3 bases lying between them. This CDR3 has 13 residues. The CDR3 sequence: CASSLKNTGELFF. CDR3 coding DNA: TGTGCCAGCAGTTTGAAGAACACCGGGGAGCTGTTTTTT.

Note on this clonotype: Just one base apart from a much larger clone, this may be a read error. The J gene is TRBJ1-1, the V gene TRBV28; D is uncertain. Trimming cost V 4 bases and J 6 bases, with 15 bases left between them. The CDR3 consists of 14 residues. Germline CDR1 and CDR2: MDHEN and SYDVKM. CDR3 DNA: TGTGCCAGCAGTTCCCAAGCCCTATTCGCTGAAGCTTTCTTT. This encodes CASSSQALFAEAFF.

This clonotype was recorded many times. The gene calls are TRBV10-3 and TRBJ2-7; the D is unclear. The V end lost 0 bases, the J end lost 3 bases, and 3 bases lay between the germline ends. Germline CDR1 and CDR2: ENHRY and SYGVKD. This CDR3 spans 12 amino acids. CDR3 nucleotides: TGTGCCATCAGTGAGTCCGTCTACGAGCAGTACTTC. Residues: CAISESVYEQYF.

At least ten counts were recorded for this clonotype. The rearrangement uses TRBV20-1 and TRBJ1-3; D may be TRBD1 (6 bases). CDR3 length: 13 residues. V lost 3 bases and J lost 9, with 15 bases in between. Germline V CDR1 and CDR2: DFQATT, SNEGSKA (reference sequence). CDR3 sequence: CSARDGLGGTIYF. The CDR3 bases are TGCAGTGCTAGGGACGGTCTAGGGGGCACCATATATTTT.

This clonotype has at least ten counts. V is TRBV6-5 and J is TRBJ1-2; D may be TRBD1 (5 bases). The CDR3 length is 14 residues. V lost 7 bases and J 4 bases, leaving 16 bases between the germline ends. The germline CDR1 and CDR2 sequences are MNHEY and SVGAGI. CDR3 in amino acids: CASTPWDGTYGYTF. The CDR3 bases are TGTGCCAGCACTCCCTGGGACGGGACCTATGGCTACACCTTC.

This clonotype was detected only a few times. CDR3 in DNA: TGTGCCAGCGCCCCGGTACTAGGGGGATTAACTGAAGCTTTCTTT. Its protein product is CASAPVLGGLTEAFF. The chain joins TRBV6-2 or TRBV6-3 to TRBJ1-1; TRBD1 might be the D (6 bases). The CDR3 has 15 amino acids. Trimming removed 8 bases at V and 5 bases at J, with 21 bases between. Germline V gene sequence: CDR1 MNHEY, CDR2 SVGEGT.

Many counts were recorded for this clonotype. This chain links TRBV27 with TRBJ2-7, with 8 positions matching TRBD2. Per germline, CDR1 MNHEY and CDR2 SMNVEV (reference sequence). With V trimmed by 5 bases and J by 0 bases, 9 bases remained unmatched. The CDR3 covers 16 residues. The CDR3, as DNA: TGTGCCAGCAGTCGTACAACCGGGACTAGCTCCTACGAGCAGTACTTC. This translates into CASSRTTGTSSYEQYF.

This clonotype was counted at least ten times. The chain is built from TRBV27 and TRBJ1-5; D is ambiguous. CDR1 MNHEY and CDR2 SMNVEV come from the germline V gene (reference sequence). CDR3 length: 19 amino acids. V shed 4 bases and J shed 2 bases, with 24 bases lying between them. The CDR3 DNA reads TGTGCCAGCAGTTGGGAGGGAGATTCCGGATTATCGGGCAATCAGCCCCAGCATTTT. Translating gives CASSWEGDSGLSGNQPQHF.

This clonotype occurred once. A much larger clone lies a single base off, so this may be a read error. The chain uses TRBV7-9 and TRBJ1-1; no definite D call. The V gene's germline CDR1 is SEHNR and CDR2 FQNEAQ (reference sequence). The CDR3 loop spans 14 amino acids. V was cut by 7 bases and J by 7 bases, with 19 bases left in between. The CDR3 reads CASNERTEAVEAFF. DNA for the CDR3: TGTGCCAGCAACGAAAGGACGGAGGCGGTTGAAGCTTTCTTT.

This clonotype came up many times. This chain links TRBV9 with TRBJ2-5, with TRBD1 matching 7 bases. Germline V gene lookup returns CDR1 SGDLS and CDR2 YYNGEE. CDR3 size: 15 residues. V shed 3 bases and J 1 base; nucleotides not matched to a gene: 6. In nucleotides, the CDR3 is TGTGCCAGCAGCGCCGAGGGACAGATCCAAGAGACCCAGTACTTC. It specifies CASSAEGQIQETQYF.

This clonotype was counted a single time. A much larger clone sits a single nucleotide away, making a read error possible. This sequence joins TRBV6-1 and TRBJ2-3, with D maybe TRBD2 (6 bases). CDR3 length: 15 residues. V lost 4 bases to trimming and J lost 8 bases, with 19 bases between them. Germline lookup yields CDR1 MNHNS and CDR2 SASEGT. CDR3 protein: CASSVGVQRAGTQYF. Here the CDR3 DNA reads TGTGCCAGCAGTGTGGGCGTCCAGCGGGCAGGTACGCAGTATTTT.

Of note for this clonotype: This clone may be a read error of a much larger clone one base away. The V and J genes are TRBV12-3 or TRBV12-4 and TRBJ2-5, with TRBD2 matching over 7 bases. The CDR3 spans 15 residues. The CDR3 DNA sequence: TGTGCCAGCAGTTTGGGGGAGGGAAACCAAGAGACCCAGTGCTTC. Protein sequence: CASSLGEGNQETQCF.

Note on this clonotype: A much bigger clone sits one base away, suggesting this may be a read error. V is TRBV20-1 and J is TRBJ1-1, with a possible D match to TRBD1 (6 bases). The CDR3 is made up of 15 amino acids. In germline, CDR1 is DFQATT, CDR2 SNEGSKA (reference sequence). V lost 0 bases and J lost 0, with 11 bases in between. CDR3 DNA sequence: TGCAGTGCTAGAGACTGGGACAAGGTGAACACTGAAGCTTTCTTT. Its translation is CSARDWDKVNTEAFF.

This clonotype was seen at least ten times. CDR3 coding DNA: TGTGCCAGTAGGGGACTAGCGGGAGGGCCCTCCCTCTTCACAGATACGCAGTATTTT. Protein product: CASRGLAGGPSLFTDTQYF. The chain links TRBV19 to TRBJ2-3; TRBD2 matches at 16 bases. The CDR3 has 19 amino acids. The V and J ends lost 6 bases and 2 bases, in that order; junction bases with no gene match: 11. Germline CDR1 LNHDA, CDR2 SQIVND (reference sequence).

Details on this clonotype: This sequence may be a read error, since a much larger clone differs from it by one base. This chain connects TRBV28 to TRBJ1-1; D is possibly TRBD1 (6 bases). Germline values: CDR1 MDHEN, CDR2 SYDVKM. There are 15 residues in the CDR3. In nucleotides, the CDR3 is TGTGCCAGCAGTTTAATTCCAGGGGTGAACACTGAAGCTTCCTTT. This sequence encodes CASSLIPGVNTEASF.